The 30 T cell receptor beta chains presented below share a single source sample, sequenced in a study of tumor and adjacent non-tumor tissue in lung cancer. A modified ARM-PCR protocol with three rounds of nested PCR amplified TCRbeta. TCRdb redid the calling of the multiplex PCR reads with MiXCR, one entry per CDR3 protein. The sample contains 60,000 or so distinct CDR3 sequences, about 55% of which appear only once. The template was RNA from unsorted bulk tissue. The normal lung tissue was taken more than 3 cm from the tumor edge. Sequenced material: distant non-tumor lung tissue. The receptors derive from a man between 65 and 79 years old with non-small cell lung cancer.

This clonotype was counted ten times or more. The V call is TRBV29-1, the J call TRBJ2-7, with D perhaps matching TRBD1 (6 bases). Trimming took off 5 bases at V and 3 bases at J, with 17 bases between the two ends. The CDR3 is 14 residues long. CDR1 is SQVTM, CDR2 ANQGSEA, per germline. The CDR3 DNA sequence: TGCAGCGTTCTAACCGGGACACCACGCTACGAGCAGTACTTC. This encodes CSVLTGTPRYEQYF.

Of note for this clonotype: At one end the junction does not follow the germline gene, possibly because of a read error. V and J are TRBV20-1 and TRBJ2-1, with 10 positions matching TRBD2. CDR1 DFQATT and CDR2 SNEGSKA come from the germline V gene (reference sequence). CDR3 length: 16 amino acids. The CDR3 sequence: CIARDPAGGDYNEQFF. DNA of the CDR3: TGCATTGCTAGAGATCCAGCGGGAGGGGACTACAATGAGCAGTTCTTC.

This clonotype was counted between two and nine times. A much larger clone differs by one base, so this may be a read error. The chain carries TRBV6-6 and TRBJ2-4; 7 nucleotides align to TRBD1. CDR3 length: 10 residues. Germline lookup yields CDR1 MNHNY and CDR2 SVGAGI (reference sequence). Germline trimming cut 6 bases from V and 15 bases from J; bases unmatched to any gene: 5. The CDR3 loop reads CASSRDSVYF. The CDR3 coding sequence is TGTGCCAGCAGCCGGGACAGCGTGTACTTC.

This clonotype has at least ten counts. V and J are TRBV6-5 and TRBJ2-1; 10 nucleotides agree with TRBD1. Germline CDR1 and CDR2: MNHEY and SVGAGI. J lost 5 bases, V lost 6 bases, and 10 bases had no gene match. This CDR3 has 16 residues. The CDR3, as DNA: TGTGCCAGCAGGCGAGACAGGGGGCGCCCACACAATGAGCAGTTCTTC. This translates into CASRRDRGRPHNEQFF.

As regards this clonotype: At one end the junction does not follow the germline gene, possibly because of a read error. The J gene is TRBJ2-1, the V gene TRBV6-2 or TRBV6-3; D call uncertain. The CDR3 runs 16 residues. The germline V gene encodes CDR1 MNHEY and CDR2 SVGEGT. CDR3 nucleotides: TGTGCCAACACCTACGGCACGGGCTTACTTAGCAATGAGCAATTCTTC. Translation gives CANTYGTGLLSNEQFF.

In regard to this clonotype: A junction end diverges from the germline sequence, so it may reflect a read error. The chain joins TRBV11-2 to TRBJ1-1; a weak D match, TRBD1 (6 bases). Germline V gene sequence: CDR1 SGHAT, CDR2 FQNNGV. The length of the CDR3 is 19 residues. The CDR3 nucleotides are TGTGCCAGGAGCTTAGGGGGGGGTCGAAGCGGGACCGAGAGCACTGAAGCTTTCTTT. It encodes CARSLGGGRSGTESTEAFF.

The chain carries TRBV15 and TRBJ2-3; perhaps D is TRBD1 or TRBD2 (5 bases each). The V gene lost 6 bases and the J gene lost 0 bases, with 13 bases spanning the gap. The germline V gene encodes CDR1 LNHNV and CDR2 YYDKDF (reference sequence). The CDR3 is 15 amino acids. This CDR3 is CATRTMGVSTDTQYF. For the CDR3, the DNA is TGTGCCACCAGGACGATGGGGGTTAGCACAGATACGCAGTATTTT.

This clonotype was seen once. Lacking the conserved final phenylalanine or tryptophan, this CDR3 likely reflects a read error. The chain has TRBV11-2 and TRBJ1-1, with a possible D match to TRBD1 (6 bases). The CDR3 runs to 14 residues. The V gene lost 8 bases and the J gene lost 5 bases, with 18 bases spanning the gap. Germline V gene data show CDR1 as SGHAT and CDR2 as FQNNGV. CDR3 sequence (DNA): TGTGCCAGCGGCAAGACCCGAGGGGGGACTGAAGCTTTCCTT. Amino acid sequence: CASGKTRGGTEAFL.

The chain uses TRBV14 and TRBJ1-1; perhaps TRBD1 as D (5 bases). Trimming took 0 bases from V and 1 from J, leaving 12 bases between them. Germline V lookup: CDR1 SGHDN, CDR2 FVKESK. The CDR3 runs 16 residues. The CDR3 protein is CASSQEGGIGNTEAFF. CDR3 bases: TGTGCCAGCAGCCAAGAGGGGGGGATCGGGAACACTGAAGCTTTCTTT.

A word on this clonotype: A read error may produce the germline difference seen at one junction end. CDR3 amino acids: CASSLVSSGYNERFF. The CDR3 nucleotides read TGTGCCAGCAGCTTAGTGAGTAGCGGCTACAATGAGCGGTTCTTC. The chain recombines TRBV11-2 with TRBJ2-1; D might be TRBD2 (6 bases). CDR3 length equals 15 residues. Germline lookup yields CDR1 SGHAT and CDR2 FQNNGV. The full variable domain, rest sourced from reference TRBV11-2 and TRBJ2-1, is EAGVAQSPRYKIIEKRQSVAFWCNPISGHATLYWYQQILGQGPKLLIQFQNNGVVDDSQLPKDRFSAERLKGVDSTLKIQPAKLEDSAVYLCASSLVSSGYNERFFGPGTRLTVL.

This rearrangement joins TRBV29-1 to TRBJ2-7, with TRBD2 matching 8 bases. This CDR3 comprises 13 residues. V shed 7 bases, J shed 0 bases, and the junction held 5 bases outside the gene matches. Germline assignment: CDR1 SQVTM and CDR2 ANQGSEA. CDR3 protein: CSAQTSASYEQYF. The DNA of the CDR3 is TGCAGCGCTCAGACTAGCGCCTCCTACGAGCAGTACTTC.

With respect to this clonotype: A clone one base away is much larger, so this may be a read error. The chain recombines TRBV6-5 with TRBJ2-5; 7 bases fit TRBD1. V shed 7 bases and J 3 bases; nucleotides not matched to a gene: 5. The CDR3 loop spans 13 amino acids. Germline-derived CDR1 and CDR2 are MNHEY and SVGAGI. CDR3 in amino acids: CASNSGQEETQYF. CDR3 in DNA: TGTGCCAGCAATTCAGGACAGGAAGAGACCCAGTACTTC.

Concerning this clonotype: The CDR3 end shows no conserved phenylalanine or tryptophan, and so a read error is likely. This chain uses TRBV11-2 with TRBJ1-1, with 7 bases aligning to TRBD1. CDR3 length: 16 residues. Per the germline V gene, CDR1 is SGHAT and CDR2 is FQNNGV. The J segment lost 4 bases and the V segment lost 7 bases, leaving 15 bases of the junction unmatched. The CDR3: CASTLSGGVRATEAFL. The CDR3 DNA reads TGTGCCAGCACCCTCTCAGGGGGGGTGAGGGCCACTGAAGCTTTCCTT.

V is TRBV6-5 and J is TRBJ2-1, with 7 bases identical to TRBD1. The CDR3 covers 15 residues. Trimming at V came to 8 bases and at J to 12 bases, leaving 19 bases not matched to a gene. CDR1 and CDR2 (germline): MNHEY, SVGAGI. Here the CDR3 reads CASHEGRGGYKVQFF. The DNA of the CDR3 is TGTGCCAGCCACGAAGGGCGAGGGGGCTACAAAGTGCAGTTCTTC.

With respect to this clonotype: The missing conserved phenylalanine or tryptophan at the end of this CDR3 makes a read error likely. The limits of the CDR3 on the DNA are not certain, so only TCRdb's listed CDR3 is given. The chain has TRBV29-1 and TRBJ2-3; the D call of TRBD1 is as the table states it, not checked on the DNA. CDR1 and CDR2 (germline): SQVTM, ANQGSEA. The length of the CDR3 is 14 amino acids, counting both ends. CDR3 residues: CSVRGQGDADTQYS.

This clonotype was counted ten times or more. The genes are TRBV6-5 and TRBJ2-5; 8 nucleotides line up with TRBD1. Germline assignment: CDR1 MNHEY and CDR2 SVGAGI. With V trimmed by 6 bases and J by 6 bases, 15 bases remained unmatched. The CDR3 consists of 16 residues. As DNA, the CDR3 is TGTGCCAGCAGCGCCGGTGGGACAGGCCACCGGCAGACCCAGTACTTC. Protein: CASSAGGTGHRQTQYF.

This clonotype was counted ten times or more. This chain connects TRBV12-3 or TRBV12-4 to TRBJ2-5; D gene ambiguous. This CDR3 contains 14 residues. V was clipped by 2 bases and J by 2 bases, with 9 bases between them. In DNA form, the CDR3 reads TGTGCCAGCAGTTTAAGGGCACTGCAAGAGACCCAGTACTTC. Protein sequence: CASSLRALQETQYF.

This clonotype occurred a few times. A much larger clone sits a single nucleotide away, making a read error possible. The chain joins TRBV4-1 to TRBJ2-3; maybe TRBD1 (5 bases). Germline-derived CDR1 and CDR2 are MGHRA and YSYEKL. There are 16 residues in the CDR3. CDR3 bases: TGCGCCAGCAGCTCCCGACAGTGGAGCCCCACAGATACGCGGTATTTT. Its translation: CASSSRQWSPTDTRYF.

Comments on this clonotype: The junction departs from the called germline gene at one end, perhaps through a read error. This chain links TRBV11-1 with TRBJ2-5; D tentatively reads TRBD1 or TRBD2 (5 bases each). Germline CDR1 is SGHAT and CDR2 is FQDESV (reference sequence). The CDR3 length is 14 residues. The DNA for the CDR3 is TGTGCCAGCACCCGAGGTGATCCACAAGGGACCCAGCACTTC. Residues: CASTRGDPQGTQHF.

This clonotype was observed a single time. Written as DNA, the CDR3 is TGTGCCAGCAGCCCGAACGGCGGGGTAGACACCGGGGAGCTGTTTTTT. The encoded protein is CASSPNGGVDTGELFF. The chain employs TRBV11-2 and TRBJ2-2; weak D call: TRBD2 (6 bases). The germline V gene encodes CDR1 SGHAT and CDR2 FQNNGV. CDR3 length: 16 residues. The germline V and J ends were trimmed by 5 bases and 3 bases, with 16 bases remaining between them.

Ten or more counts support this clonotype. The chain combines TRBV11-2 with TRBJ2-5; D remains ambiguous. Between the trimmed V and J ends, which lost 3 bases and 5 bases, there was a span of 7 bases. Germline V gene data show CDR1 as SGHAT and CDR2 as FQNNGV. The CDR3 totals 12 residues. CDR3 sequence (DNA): TGTGCCAGCAGCTTTGTTCGGGAGACCCAGTACTTC. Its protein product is CASSFVRETQYF.

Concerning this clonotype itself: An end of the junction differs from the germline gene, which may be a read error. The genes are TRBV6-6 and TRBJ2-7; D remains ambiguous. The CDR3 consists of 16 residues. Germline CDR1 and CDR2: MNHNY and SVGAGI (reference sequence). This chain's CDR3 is CVSSKPRPKTYYEQYF. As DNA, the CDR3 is TGTGTCAGCAGTAAACCGAGACCAAAAACATACTACGAGCAGTACTTC.

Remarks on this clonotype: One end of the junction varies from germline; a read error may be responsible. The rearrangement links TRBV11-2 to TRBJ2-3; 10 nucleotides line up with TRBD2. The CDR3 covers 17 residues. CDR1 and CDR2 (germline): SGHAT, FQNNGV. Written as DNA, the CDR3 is TGTGCCAGCAGCTTTCTTGCGAGCGGGAGGGCCGTAGATACGCTGTATTTT. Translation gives CASSFLASGRAVDTLYF.

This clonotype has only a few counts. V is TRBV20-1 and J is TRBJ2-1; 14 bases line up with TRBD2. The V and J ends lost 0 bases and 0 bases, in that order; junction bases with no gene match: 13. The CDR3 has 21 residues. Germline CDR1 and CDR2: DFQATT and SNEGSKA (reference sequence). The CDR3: CSARDPLGLAGAKSSYNEQFF. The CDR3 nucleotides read TGCAGTGCTAGAGACCCCCTGGGACTAGCGGGGGCCAAGAGCTCCTACAATGAGCAGTTCTTC.

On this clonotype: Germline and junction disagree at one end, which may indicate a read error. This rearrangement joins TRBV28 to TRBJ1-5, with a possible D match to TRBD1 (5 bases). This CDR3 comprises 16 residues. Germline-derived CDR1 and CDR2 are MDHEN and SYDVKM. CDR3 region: CASTQVSGLSNQPQRF. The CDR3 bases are TGTGCCAGCACACAGGTTTCGGGCCTCTCCAATCAGCCCCAGCGTTTT.

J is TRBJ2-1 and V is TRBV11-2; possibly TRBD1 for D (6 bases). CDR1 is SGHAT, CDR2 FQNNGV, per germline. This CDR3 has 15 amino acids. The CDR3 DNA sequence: TGTGCTAGGAGCTCCTGGACAGCCTCCTACAATGAGCAGTTCTTC. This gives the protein CARSSWTASYNEQFF.

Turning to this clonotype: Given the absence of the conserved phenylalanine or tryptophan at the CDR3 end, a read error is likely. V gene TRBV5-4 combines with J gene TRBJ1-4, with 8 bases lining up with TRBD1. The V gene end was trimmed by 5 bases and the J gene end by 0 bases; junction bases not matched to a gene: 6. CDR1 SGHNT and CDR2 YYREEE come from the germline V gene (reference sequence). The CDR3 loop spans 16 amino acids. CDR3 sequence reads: CASSPVQGATNEKLFS. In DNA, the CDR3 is TGTGCCAGCAGTCCTGTACAGGGGGCAACTAATGAAAAACTGTTTTCT.

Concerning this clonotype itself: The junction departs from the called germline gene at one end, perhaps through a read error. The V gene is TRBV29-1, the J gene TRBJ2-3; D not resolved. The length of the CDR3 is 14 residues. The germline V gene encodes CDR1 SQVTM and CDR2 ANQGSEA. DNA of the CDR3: TGCAGCGTTGCCGAGATTCAGAGCACAGATACGCAATATTTT. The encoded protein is CSVAEIQSTDTQYF.

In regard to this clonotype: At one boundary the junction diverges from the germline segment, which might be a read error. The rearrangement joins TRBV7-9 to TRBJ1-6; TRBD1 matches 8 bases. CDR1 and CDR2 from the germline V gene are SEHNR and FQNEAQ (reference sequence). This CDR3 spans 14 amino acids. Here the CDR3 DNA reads TGTGCCAGCAGCTCGACAGGGGAACGTTCACACCTCCACTTT. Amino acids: CASSSTGERSHLHF.

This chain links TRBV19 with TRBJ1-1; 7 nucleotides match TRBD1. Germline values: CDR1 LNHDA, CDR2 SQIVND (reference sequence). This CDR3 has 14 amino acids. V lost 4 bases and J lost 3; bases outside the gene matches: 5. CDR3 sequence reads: CASSTDQGDTEAFF. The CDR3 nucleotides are TGTGCCAGTAGTACAGATCAGGGGGACACTGAAGCTTTCTTT. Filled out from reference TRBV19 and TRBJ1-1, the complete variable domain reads DGGITQSPKYLFRKEGQNVTLSCEQNLNHDAMYWYRQDPGQGLRLIYYSQIVNDFQKGDIAEGYSVSREKKESFPLTVTSAQKNPTAFYLCASSTDQGDTEAFFGQGTRLTVV.